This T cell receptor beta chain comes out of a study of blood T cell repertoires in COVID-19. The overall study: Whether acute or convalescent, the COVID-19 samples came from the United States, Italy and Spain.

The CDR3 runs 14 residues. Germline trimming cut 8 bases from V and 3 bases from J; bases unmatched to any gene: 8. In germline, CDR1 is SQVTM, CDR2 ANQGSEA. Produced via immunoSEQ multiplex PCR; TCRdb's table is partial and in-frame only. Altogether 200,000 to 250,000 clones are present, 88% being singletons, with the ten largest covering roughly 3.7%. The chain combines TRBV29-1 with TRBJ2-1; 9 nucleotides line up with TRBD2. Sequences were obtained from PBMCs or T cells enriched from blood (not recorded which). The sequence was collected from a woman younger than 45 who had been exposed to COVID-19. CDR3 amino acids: CSFGAGGHYNEQFF. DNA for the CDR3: TGCAGCTTTGGGGCGGGAGGGCACTACAATGAGCAGTTCTTC.